A selection of T cell receptor beta chains follows, all from one sample in a study of OX40 agonist ivuxolimab in advanced cancers. Using immunoSEQ multiplex PCR, the repertoire was profiled, and TCRdb retains in-frame clones only, with some absent. Of approximately 74,000 clones in the sample, over 75% are singletons; the top ten hold under 0.55%. Sequenced material: CD4+ or CD8+ T cells sorted from blood, taken in a trial of the OX40 agonist ivuxolimab. Receptors originate from an adult with an advanced solid tumor such as melanoma, head and neck, liver or kidney cancer. The CDR3 runs from the conserved cysteine through the conserved F or W. The D gene is left open where the match is weak. The listing skips clone size in some rows; elsewhere it reads once, few, many or a size class.

D: TRBD2; V: TRBV7-2; size: -; J: TRBJ2-5; DNA: TGTGCCAGCAGCTTAACGACTAGCGGACAAGAGACCCAGTACTTC; CDR3: CASSLTTSGQETQYF
D: -; V: TRBV30; size: once; J: TRBJ2-3; DNA: TGTGCCTGGAGTGTACACGGGGGAGGCACGCAGTATTTT; CDR3: CAWSVHGGGTQYF
D: -; V: TRBV4-1; size: -; J: TRBJ2-4; DNA: TGCGCCAGCAGCCAAGCCCATGCAAGGGTGGGAGCCAAAAACATTCAGTACTTC; CDR3: CASSQAHARVGAKNIQYF
D: TRBD2; V: TRBV18; size: -; J: TRBJ2-7; DNA: TGTGCCAGCTCACCACAGGGCGGGGGGTTCTACGAGCAGTACTTC; CDR3: CASSPQGGGFYEQYF
D: -; V: TRBV27; size: -; J: TRBJ1-5; DNA: TGTGCCAGCGGGGGCTCGCCGTATAGCAATCAGCCCCAGCATTTT; CDR3: CASGGSPYSNQPQHF
D: -; V: TRBV5-8; size: -; J: TRBJ1-6; DNA: TGTGCCAGGAGAAAGGGCCGCGTCCGCGATTCACCCCTCCACTTT; CDR3: CARRKGRVRDSPLHF
D: -; V: TRBV2; size: -; J: TRBJ1-6; DNA: TGTGCCAGCAGTAACCAGGGATCTTCAACGCCCCTCCACTTT; CDR3: CASSNQGSSTPLHF
D: TRBD1; V: TRBV7-2; size: -; J: TRBJ1-1; DNA: TGTGCCAGCAGCCCCCGGAGGACAGGGGGTCCCACTGAAGCTTTCTTT; CDR3: CASSPRRTGGPTEAFF
D: -; V: TRBV11-2; size: -; J: TRBJ2-1; DNA: TGTGCCAGCAGCTTTAGCGGAGTTACCTACAATGAGCAGTTCTTC; CDR3: CASSFSGVTYNEQFF
D: -; V: TRBV10-1; size: -; J: TRBJ2-7; DNA: TGCGCCAGCAGTGAGTCTGTGGCCCGGGCAGAGCGGGTGATGGCCTACGAGCAGTACTTC; CDR3: CASSESVARAERVMAYEQYF
D: -; V: TRBV18; size: -; J: TRBJ2-3; DNA: TGTGCCAGCTCACCGTCAGATGGGGTCACAGATACGCAGTATTTT; CDR3: CASSPSDGVTDTQYF
D: -; V: TRBV14; size: -; J: TRBJ2-7; DNA: TGTGCCAGCAGCCAACAGAACTACGAGCAGTACTTC; CDR3: CASSQQNYEQYF
D: -; V: TRBV27; size: -; J: TRBJ2-7; DNA: TGTGCCAGCAGGTTGGCGGGCCAAGCTTACGAGCAGTACTTC; CDR3: CASRLAGQAYEQYF
D: -; V: TRBV19; size: -; J: TRBJ2-5; DNA: TGTGCCAGTAGTTCCGGGGCAGGGGCATGGGAGACCCAGTACTTC; CDR3: CASSSGAGAWETQYF
D: -; V: TRBV6-5; size: -; J: TRBJ1-6; DNA: TGTGCCAGCAGTTACTCCCGGACAGCAGATTCACCCCTCCACTTT; CDR3: CASSYSRTADSPLHF
D: -; V: TRBV7-2; size: -; J: TRBJ1-4; DNA: TGTGCCAGCAGCTTAAGGGGGGGCAGTAATGAAAAACTGTTTTTT; CDR3: CASSLRGGSNEKLFF